Described below is a single TCR beta chain sequence and its context. The germline V gene has CDR1 GTSNPN and CDR2 SVGIG (reference sequence). The CDR3 consists of 15 residues. Trimming stripped 0 bases from V and 0 bases from J, with 11 bases between. Each CDR3 protein gets one entry after TCRdb re-called the 5' RACE reads with MiXCR. In the table there are about 82,000 distinct CDR3 sequences, about 4.8% of which are singletons. The sample belongs to a study of T cells of healthy individuals. This TCR was recovered from a female donor in good health. The rearrangement uses TRBV30 and TRBJ1-1; no firm D call. The DNA for the CDR3 is TGTGCCTGGAGTGTGAACACAGTAGTGAACACTGAAGCTTTCTTT. Its protein is CAWSVNTVVNTEAFF. Variable domain in full (rest from reference TRBV30 and TRBJ1-1): SQTIHQWPATLVQPVGSPLSLECTVEGTSNPNLYWYRQAAGRGLQLLFYSVGIGQISSEVPQNLSASRPQDRQFILSSKKLLLSDSGFYLCAWSVNTVVNTEAFFGQGTRLTVV.